The subject of this entry is one TCR beta chain. The data are from a study of blood T cell repertoires in COVID-19. The data were produced by immunoSEQ multiplex PCR, yet TCRdb's version contains in-frame clones alone and is incomplete. The sample consists of around 160,000 clones, 85% to 90% of them appearing once. A Seattle source enrolled patients during active infection and followed them longitudinally. The source is a woman aged 65 to 85 with COVID-19, enrolled during active disease. The sequenced sample consisted of peripheral blood.

The CDR3 bases are TGTGCCAGCAGTTTTGACAGGGTCGGGACCTACGAGCAGTACTTC. It specifies CASSFDRVGTYEQYF. This sequence joins TRBV2 and TRBJ2-7, with 7 nucleotides matching TRBD1. J lost 2 bases, V lost 5 bases, and 9 bases had no gene match. Per germline, CDR1 SNHLY and CDR2 FYNNEI. The CDR3 consists of 15 residues. The whole variable domain, remainder taken from reference TRBV2 and TRBJ2-7, is EPEVTQTPSHQVTQMGQEVILRCVPISNHLYFYWYRQILGQKVEFLVSFYNNEISEKSEIFDDQFSVERPDGSNFTLKIRSTKLEDSAMYFCASSFDRVGTYEQYFGPGTRLTVT.